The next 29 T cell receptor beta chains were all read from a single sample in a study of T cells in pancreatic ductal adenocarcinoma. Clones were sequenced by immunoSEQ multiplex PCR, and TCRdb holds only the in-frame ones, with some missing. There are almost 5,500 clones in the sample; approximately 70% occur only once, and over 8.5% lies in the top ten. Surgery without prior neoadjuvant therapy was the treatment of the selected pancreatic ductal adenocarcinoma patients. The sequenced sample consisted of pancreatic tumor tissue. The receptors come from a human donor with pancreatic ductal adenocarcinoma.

CDR3: CASSLGQTSNQPQHF. As DNA, the CDR3 is TGTGCCAGCAGCTTGGGACAGACTAGCAATCAGCCCCAGCATTTT. The chain combines TRBV5-5 with TRBJ1-5, with D tentatively TRBD1 (5 bases). Trimming took 0 bases from V and 0 from J, leaving 7 bases between them. This CDR3 comprises 15 residues. From germline, CDR1 is SGHKS and CDR2 YYEKEE (reference sequence).

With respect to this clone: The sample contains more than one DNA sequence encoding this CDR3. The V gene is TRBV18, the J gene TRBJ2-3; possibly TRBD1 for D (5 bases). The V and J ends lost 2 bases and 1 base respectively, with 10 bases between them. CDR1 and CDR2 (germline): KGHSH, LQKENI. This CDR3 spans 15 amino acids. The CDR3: CASSPLQGRTDTQYF. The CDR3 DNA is TGTGCCAGCTCACCATTGCAGGGCCGCACAGATACGCAGTATTTT.

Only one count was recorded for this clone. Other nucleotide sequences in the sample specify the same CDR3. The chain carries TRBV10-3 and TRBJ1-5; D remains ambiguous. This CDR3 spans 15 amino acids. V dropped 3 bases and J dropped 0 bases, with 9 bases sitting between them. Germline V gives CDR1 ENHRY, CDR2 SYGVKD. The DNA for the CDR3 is TGTGCCATCAGTGAAGGGAGGAATAGCAATCAGCCCCAGCATTTT. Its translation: CAISEGRNSNQPQHF.

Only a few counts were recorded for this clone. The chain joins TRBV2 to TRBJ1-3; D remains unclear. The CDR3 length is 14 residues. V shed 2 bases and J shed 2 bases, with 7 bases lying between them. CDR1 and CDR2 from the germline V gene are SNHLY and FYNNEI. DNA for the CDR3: TGTGCCAGCAGTGAAATCGGGGCTGGAAACACCATATATTTT. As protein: CASSEIGAGNTIYF.

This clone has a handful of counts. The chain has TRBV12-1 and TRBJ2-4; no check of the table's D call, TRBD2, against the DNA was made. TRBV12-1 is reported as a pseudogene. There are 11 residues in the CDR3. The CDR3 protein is CASSFTDIQYF. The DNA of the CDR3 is TGTGCCAGCAGCTTCACTGACATTCAGTACTTC.

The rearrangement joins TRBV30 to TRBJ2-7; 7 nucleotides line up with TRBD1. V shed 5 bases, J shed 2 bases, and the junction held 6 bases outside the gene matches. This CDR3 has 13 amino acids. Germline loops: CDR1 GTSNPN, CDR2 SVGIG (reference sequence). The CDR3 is CAWAQGTAYEQYF. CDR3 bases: TGTGCCTGGGCACAGGGGACCGCCTACGAGCAGTACTTC.

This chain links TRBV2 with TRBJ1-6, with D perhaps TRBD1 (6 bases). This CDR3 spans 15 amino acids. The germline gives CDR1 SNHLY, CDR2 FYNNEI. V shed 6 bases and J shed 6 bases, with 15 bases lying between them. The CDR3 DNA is TGTGCCAGCAGGGACCCGGGACACATTAATTCACCCCTCCACTTT. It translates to CASRDPGHINSPLHF.

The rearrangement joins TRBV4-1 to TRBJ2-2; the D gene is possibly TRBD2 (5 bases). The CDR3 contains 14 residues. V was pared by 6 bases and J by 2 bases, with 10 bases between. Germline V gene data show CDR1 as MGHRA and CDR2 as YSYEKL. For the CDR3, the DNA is TGCGCCAGCAGACCTGGGAGTAACACCGGGGAGCTGTTTTTT. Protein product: CASRPGSNTGELFF.

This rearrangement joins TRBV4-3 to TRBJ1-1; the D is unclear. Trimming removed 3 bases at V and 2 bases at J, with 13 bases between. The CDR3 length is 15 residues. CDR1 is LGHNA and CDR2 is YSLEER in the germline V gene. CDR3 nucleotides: TGCGCCAGCAGCCACGGTTACAGAACAAACACTGAAGCTTTCTTT. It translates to CASSHGYRTNTEAFF.

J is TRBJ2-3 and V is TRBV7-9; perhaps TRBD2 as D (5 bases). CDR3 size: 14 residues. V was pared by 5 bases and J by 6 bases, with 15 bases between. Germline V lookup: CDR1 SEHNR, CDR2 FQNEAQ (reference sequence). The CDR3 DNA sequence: TGTGCCAGCAGCCAAACTAACCCGGGGGATACGCAGTATTTT. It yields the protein CASSQTNPGDTQYF.

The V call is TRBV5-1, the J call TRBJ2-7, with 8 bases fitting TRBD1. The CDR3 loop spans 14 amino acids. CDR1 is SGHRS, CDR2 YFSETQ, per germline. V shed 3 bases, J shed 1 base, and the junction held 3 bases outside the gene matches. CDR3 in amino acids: CASSSDRGSYEQYF. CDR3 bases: TGCGCCAGCAGCTCCGACAGGGGATCCTACGAGCAGTACTTC.

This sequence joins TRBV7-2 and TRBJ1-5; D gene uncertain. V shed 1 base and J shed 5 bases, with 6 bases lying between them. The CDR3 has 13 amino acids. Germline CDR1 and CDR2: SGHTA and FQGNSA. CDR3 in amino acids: CASSLDRDQPQHF. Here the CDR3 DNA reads TGTGCCAGCAGCTTAGACCGCGATCAGCCCCAGCATTTT.

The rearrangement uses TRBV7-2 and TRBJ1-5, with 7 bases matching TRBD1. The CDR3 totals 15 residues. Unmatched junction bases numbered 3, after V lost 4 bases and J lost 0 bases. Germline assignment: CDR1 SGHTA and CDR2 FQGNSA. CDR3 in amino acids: CASSSRDSSNQPQHF. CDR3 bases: TGTGCCAGCAGCTCCCGGGACAGTAGCAATCAGCCCCAGCATTTT.

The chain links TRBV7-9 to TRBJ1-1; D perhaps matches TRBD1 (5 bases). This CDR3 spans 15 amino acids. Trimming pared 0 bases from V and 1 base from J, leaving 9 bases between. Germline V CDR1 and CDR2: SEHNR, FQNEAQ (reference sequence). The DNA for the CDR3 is TGTGCCAGCAGCTTAGCTTCAGGGAAGAACACTGAAGCTTTCTTT. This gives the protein CASSLASGKNTEAFF.

In nucleotides, the CDR3 is TGTGCCACCAGCAGAGCCTCGGGTGAGAGAGCTTTCTTT. Translating it yields CATSRASGERAFF. The V call is TRBV15, the J call TRBJ1-1, with no clear D. The length of the CDR3 is 13 residues. Trimming left V 1 base short and J 10 bases short, with 13 bases between. Germline V gene data show CDR1 as LNHNV and CDR2 as YYDKDF (reference sequence).

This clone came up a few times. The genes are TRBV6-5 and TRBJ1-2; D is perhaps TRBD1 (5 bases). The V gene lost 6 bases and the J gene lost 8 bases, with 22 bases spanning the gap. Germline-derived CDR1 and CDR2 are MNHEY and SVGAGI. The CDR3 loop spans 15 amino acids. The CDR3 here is CASRLGQGDIQGYTF. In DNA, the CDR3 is TGTGCCAGCAGATTAGGGCAGGGTGATATCCAGGGCTACACCTTC.

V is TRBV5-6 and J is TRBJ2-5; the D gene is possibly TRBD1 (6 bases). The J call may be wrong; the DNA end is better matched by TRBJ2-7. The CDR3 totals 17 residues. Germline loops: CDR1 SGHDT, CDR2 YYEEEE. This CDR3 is CASSLIFPGHRNYEQYF. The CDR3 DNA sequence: TGTGCCAGCAGCTTAATTTTCCCGGGACACCGAAACTACGAGCAGTACTTC.

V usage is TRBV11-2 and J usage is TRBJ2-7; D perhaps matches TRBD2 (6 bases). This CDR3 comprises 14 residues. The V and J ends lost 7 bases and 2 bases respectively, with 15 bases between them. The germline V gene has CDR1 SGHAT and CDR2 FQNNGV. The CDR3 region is CASTLKTRAYEQYF. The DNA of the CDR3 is TGTGCCAGCACCCTAAAGACTAGAGCCTACGAGCAGTACTTC.

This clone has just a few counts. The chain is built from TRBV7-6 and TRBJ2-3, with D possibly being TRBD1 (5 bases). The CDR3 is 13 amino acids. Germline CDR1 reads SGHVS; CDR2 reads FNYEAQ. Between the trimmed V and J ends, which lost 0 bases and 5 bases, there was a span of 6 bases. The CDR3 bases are TGTGCCAGCAGCTTAGCGGGGCAAGATACGCAGTATTTT. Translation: CASSLAGQDTQYF.

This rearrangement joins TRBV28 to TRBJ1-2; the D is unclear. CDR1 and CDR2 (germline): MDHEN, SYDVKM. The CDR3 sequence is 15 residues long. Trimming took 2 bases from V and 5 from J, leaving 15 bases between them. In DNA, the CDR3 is TGTGCCAGCAGTTTAGAGGTGTGGGGAGGGTATGGCTACACCTTC. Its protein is CASSLEVWGGYGYTF.

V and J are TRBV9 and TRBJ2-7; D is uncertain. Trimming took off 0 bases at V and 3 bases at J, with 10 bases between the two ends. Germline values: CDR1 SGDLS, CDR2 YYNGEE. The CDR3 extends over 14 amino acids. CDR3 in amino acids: CASSVADGDYEQYF. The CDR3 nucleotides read TGTGCCAGCAGCGTAGCCGATGGAGACTACGAGCAGTACTTC.

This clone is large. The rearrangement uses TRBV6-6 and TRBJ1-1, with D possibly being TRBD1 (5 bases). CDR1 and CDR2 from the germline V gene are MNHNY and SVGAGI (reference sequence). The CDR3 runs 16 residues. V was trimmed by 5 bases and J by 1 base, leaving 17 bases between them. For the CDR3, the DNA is TGTGCCAGCAGTCGTTGGGACGGGCGGGGGAACACTGAAGCTTTCTTT. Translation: CASSRWDGRGNTEAFF.

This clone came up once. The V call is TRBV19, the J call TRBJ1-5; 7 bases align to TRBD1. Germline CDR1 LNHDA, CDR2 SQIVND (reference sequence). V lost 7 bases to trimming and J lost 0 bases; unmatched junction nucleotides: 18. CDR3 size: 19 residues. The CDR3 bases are TGTGCCAGTACCCTGGGCAGGGACAGAGGTTGGGATAGCAATCAGCCCCAGCATTTT. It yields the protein CASTLGRDRGWDSNQPQHF.

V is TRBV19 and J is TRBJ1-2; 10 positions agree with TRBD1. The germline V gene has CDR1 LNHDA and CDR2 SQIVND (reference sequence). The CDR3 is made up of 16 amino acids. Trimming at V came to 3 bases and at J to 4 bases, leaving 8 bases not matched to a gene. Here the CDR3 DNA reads TGTGCCAGTAGTATGCCCGGGACAGGGGATTCCTATGGCTACACCTTC. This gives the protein CASSMPGTGDSYGYTF.

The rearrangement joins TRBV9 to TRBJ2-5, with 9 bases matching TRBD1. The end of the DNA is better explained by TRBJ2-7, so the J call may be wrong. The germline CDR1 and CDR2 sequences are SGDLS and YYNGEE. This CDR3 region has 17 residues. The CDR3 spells CASSVSPAGQGLYEQYF. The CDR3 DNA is TGTGCCAGCAGCGTCTCGCCGGCGGGACAGGGTCTCTACGAGCAGTACTTC.

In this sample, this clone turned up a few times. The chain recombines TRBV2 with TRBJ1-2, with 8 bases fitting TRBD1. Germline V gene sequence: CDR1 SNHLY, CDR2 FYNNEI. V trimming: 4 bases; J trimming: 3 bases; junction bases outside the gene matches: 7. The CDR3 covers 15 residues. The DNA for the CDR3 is TGTGCCAGCAGTGGACGGGCAGGGGGCGACTATGGCTACACCTTC. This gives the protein CASSGRAGGDYGYTF. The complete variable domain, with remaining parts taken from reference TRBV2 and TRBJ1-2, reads EPEVTQTPSHQVTQMGQEVILRCVPISNHLYFYWYRQILGQKVEFLVSFYNNEISEKSEIFDDQFSVERPDGSNFTLKIRSTKLEDSAMYFCASSGRAGGDYGYTFGSGTRLTVV.

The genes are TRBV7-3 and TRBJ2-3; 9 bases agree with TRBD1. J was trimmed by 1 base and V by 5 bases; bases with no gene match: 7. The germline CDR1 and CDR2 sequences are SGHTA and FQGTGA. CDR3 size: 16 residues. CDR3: CASSHGQGQGTDTQYF. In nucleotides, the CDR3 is TGTGCCAGCAGCCACGGACAGGGGCAAGGCACAGATACGCAGTATTTT.

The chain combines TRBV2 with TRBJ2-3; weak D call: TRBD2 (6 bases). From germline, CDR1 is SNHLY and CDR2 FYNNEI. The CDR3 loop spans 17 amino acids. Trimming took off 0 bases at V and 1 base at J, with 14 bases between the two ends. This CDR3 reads CASSEARASAGTDTQYF. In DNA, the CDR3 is TGTGCCAGCAGTGAAGCCCGGGCTAGCGCAGGCACAGATACGCAGTATTTT.

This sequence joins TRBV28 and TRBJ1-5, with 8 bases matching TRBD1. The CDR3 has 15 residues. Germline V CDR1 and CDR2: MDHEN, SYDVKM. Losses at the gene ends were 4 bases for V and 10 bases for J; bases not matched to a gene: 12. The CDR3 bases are TGTGCCAGCAGTTCCCCTACAGGACAGGGTCTTCCCCAGCATTTT. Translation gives CASSSPTGQGLPQHF.